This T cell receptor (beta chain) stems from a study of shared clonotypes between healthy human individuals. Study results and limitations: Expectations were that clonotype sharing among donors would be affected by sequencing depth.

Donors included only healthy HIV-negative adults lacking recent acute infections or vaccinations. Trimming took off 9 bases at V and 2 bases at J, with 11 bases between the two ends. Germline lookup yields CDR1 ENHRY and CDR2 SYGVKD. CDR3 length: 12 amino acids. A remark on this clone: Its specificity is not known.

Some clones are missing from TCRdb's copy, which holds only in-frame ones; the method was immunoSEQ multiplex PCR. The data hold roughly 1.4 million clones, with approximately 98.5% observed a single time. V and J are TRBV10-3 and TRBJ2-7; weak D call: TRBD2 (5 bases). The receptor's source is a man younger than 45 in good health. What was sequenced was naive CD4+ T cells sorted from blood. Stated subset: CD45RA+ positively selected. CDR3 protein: CAMSGDAYEQYF. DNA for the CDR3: TGTGCCATGTCCGGGGATGCCTACGAGCAGTACTTC.